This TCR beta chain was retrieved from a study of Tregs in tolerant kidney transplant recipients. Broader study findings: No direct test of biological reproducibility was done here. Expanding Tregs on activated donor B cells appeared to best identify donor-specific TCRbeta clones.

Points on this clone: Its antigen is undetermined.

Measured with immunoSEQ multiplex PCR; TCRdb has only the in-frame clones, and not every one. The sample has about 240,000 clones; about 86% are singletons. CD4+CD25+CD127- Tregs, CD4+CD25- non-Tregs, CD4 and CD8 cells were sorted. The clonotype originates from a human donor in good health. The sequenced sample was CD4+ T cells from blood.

CDR3: CSVAQAVSYEQYF. CDR3 DNA: TGCAGCGTTGCACAGGCCGTCTCCTACGAGCAGTACTTC. V usage is TRBV29-1 and J usage is TRBJ2-7; D might be TRBD1 (5 bases). CDR3 length equals 13 residues. V gave up 4 bases and J gave up 0 bases, with 10 bases separating them. The V gene's germline CDR1 is SQVTM and CDR2 ANQGSEA.